A single sample gave rise to the 26 T cell receptor beta chains below, sequenced in a study of blood T cell repertoires in COVID-19. The table came from immunoSEQ multiplex PCR; TCRdb's copy has only in-frame clones and leaves some out. Among under 400,000 clones listed, approximately 90% were seen once. The material sequenced was peripheral blood. Receptor source: a woman between 25 and 40 years old with COVID-19, enrolled during active disease.

The J gene is TRBJ1-2, the V gene TRBV10-2, with D possibly being TRBD1 (5 bases). Looked up from germline, CDR1 is WSHSY and CDR2 is SAAADI. With 10 bases removed from V and 3 bases from J, the gap between germline ends came to 15 bases. The CDR3 contains 13 residues. The CDR3 sequence is CATQAGRDYGYTF. For the CDR3, the DNA is TGCGCCACCCAAGCGGGGCGAGACTATGGCTACACCTTC.

In its sample, this clone was seen a few times. The rearrangement links TRBV30 to TRBJ1-4; D not resolved. The CDR3 runs to 13 residues. The ends were cut back, 2 bases at V and 5 bases at J, with 9 bases in the middle. Germline V gene sequence: CDR1 GTSNPN, CDR2 SVGIG (reference sequence). The CDR3 nucleotides read TGTGCCTGGAGTTCACAGATAAATGAAAAACTGTTTTTT. Translating gives CAWSSQINEKLFF.

This clone was found once. The chain employs TRBV7-8 and TRBJ1-3; 8 nucleotides agree with TRBD1. The junction had 14 bases not matched to a gene; V was cut back by 1 base and J by 9 bases. The CDR3 totals 17 residues. The germline V gene encodes CDR1 SGHVS and CDR2 FQNEAQ. The CDR3 DNA sequence: TGTGCCAGCAGCTTAGAGGGCAGGGGGCGAAATGGAGGCACCATATATTTT. It codes for CASSLEGRGRNGGTIYF.

The count of this clone is one. The genes are TRBV6-1 and TRBJ2-7, with D possibly TRBD1 on 6 matching bases. The CDR3 consists of 13 residues. The germline V and J ends were trimmed by 6 bases and 3 bases, with 12 bases remaining between them. CDR1 is MNHNS and CDR2 is SASEGT in the germline V gene. The DNA of the CDR3 is TGTGCCAGCAGCCGGACAGACGGCTACGAGCAGTACGTC. This codes for CASSRTDGYEQYV.

This clone was recorded many times. This rearrangement joins TRBV29-1 to TRBJ1-3; D unresolved. Trimming took off 6 bases at V and 0 bases at J, with 15 bases between the two ends. CDR1 is SQVTM and CDR2 is ANQGSEA in the germline V gene. CDR3 size: 15 residues. The chain's CDR3 is CSVETNGASGNTIYF. The CDR3 DNA sequence: TGCAGCGTGGAAACTAACGGCGCCTCTGGAAACACCATATATTTT.

The rearrangement joins TRBV14 to TRBJ2-2; no reliable D call. Germline-derived CDR1 and CDR2 are SGHDN and FVKESK. This CDR3 comprises 17 residues. V lost 4 bases and J lost 0, with 15 bases in between. The CDR3 DNA reads TGTGCCAGCAGCCGCTTGGCGTCAGGCCCGAACACCGGGGAGCTGTTTTTT. It codes for CASSRLASGPNTGELFF.

With respect to this clone: Other DNA sequences in the sample encode the same CDR3. The chain uses TRBV9 and TRBJ2-5; D gene ambiguous. Trimming took 2 bases from V and 3 from J, leaving 5 bases between them. Germline lookup yields CDR1 SGDLS and CDR2 YYNGEE. The CDR3 extends over 12 amino acids. The CDR3: CASSVAEETQYF. The CDR3 DNA reads as TGTGCCAGCAGCGTGGCCGAAGAGACCCAGTACTTC.

The chain employs TRBV5-1 and TRBJ1-2; 12 nucleotides line up with TRBD1. Germline values: CDR1 SGHRS, CDR2 YFSETQ. With V trimmed by 1 base and J by 5 bases, 9 bases remained unmatched. The CDR3 extends over 17 amino acids. The CDR3 loop reads CASSLPPVGQGAYGYTF. The CDR3 region has the DNA TGCGCCAGCAGCTTGCCACCCGTGGGACAGGGGGCGTATGGCTACACCTTC.

This clone was seen a few times. The chain is built from TRBV9 and TRBJ2-2; 9 nucleotides line up with TRBD1. This CDR3 spans 15 amino acids. From germline, CDR1 is SGDLS and CDR2 YYNGEE. V was pared by 4 bases and J by 5 bases, with 6 bases of the junction left unmatched. CDR3 sequence (DNA): TGTGCCAGCAGCACTCGACAGGGGGAAACCGGGGAGCTGTTTTTT. Protein sequence: CASSTRQGETGELFF.

The genes are TRBV11-2 and TRBJ2-3, with D perhaps TRBD2 (6 bases). V lost 4 bases and J 6 bases, leaving 14 bases between the germline ends. Germline assignment: CDR1 SGHAT and CDR2 FQNNGV. This CDR3 comprises 14 residues. The CDR3 DNA reads as TGTGCCAGCAGCTCGGACCCGGGAGCCGATACGCAGTATTTT. This gives the protein CASSSDPGADTQYF.

V gene TRBV18 combines with J gene TRBJ2-2; TRBD2 might be the D (5 bases). CDR1 and CDR2 (germline): KGHSH, LQKENI. The V end was cut by 1 base, the J end by 3 bases, with 9 bases between. The CDR3 totals 15 residues. The CDR3 DNA follows: TGTGCCAGCTCACCACAGACTATCGACACCGGGGAGCTGTTTTTT. Translating gives CASSPQTIDTGELFF.

V and J are TRBV10-2 and TRBJ2-1, with D maybe TRBD1 (5 bases). V was pared by 7 bases and J by 4 bases, with 11 bases between. The CDR3 extends over 13 amino acids. Germline CDR1 reads WSHSY; CDR2 reads SAAADI. The CDR3: CASTLGAYNEQFF. The CDR3 DNA reads TGCGCCAGCACCTTAGGGGCTTACAATGAGCAGTTCTTC.

This sequence joins TRBV18 and TRBJ1-3; TRBD1 matches 11 bases. Germline CDR1 KGHSH, CDR2 LQKENI. Trimming removed 3 bases from V and 2 bases from J; junction bases left unmatched: 3. This CDR3 has 16 residues. The CDR3 DNA is TGTGCCAGCTCACCGATGGACAGGGGGCCTGGAAACACCATATATTTT. It codes for CASSPMDRGPGNTIYF.

This rearrangement joins TRBV30 to TRBJ1-5, with 8 bases aligning to TRBD1. The CDR3 covers 14 residues. V was pared by 2 bases and J by 4 bases, with 4 bases of the junction left unmatched. Germline V gene sequence: CDR1 GTSNPN, CDR2 SVGIG (reference sequence). This CDR3 reads CAWSRQGMNQPQHF. CDR3 in DNA: TGTGCCTGGAGTAGACAGGGGATGAATCAGCCCCAGCATTTT.

The chain carries TRBV19 and TRBJ1-3, with D perhaps TRBD1 (6 bases). V lost 9 bases to trimming and J lost 4 bases, with 16 bases between them. This CDR3 comprises 14 residues. Germline CDR1 and CDR2: LNHDA and SQIVND (reference sequence). CDR3 bases: TGTGCCAGCACAGGGTCTTGGTCCGGAAACACCATATATTTT. It codes for CASTGSWSGNTIYF.

The chain combines TRBV2 with TRBJ2-3; 7 nucleotides match TRBD2. This CDR3 region has 15 residues. V was pared by 4 bases and J by 2 bases, with 6 bases of the junction left unmatched. Germline-derived CDR1 and CDR2 are SNHLY and FYNNEI. CDR3 nucleotide sequence: TGTGCCAGCAGTGCTTCGGGAGGAACCACAGATACGCAGTATTTT. It translates to CASSASGGTTDTQYF.

The chain links TRBV11-3 to TRBJ1-2, with D perhaps matching TRBD1 (6 bases). The V gene lost 1 base and the J gene lost 4 bases, with 10 bases spanning the gap. This CDR3 is 14 amino acids long. Germline V gives CDR1 SGHNT, CDR2 YENEEA. CDR3 in amino acids: CASSLGGQIYGYTF. DNA for the CDR3: TGTGCCAGCAGCTTAGGTGGACAGATCTATGGCTACACCTTC.

This clone was seen once. The chain carries TRBV19 and TRBJ1-1, with no clear D. CDR1 is LNHDA, CDR2 SQIVND, per germline (reference sequence). V was shortened by 2 bases and J by 5 bases, with 15 bases between the two germline ends. The CDR3 spans 15 residues. The CDR3 region has the DNA TGTGCCAGTAGTATAACCATCCTCCGAGGGACTGAAGCTTTCTTT. Protein sequence: CASSITILRGTEAFF.

The rearrangement uses TRBV7-2 and TRBJ2-1; a possible D gene is TRBD1 (6 bases). Germline V gene sequence: CDR1 SGHTA, CDR2 FQGNSA. The CDR3 is made up of 12 amino acids. Trimming pared 8 bases from V and 8 bases from J, leaving 13 bases between. The CDR3 DNA sequence: TGTGCCAGCTCCCTACAGGGCGATGAGCAGTTCTTC. It translates to CASSLQGDEQFF.

This clone has a handful of counts. This chain joins TRBV6-5 and TRBJ1-3; TRBD1 agrees at 7 bases. With 6 bases clipped from V and 5 bases from J, the junction kept 10 bases outside the gene matches. Germline CDR1 and CDR2: MNHEY and SVGAGI. This CDR3 region has 15 residues. CDR3 DNA: TGTGCCAGCAGCCCCACAGCAGGGGGTAGAAACACCATATATTTT. Its translation: CASSPTAGGRNTIYF.

The V and J genes are TRBV7-9 and TRBJ1-2; D perhaps matches TRBD1 (5 bases). V was pared by 5 bases and J by 5 bases, with 21 bases between. CDR3 length: 16 amino acids. Per the germline V gene, CDR1 is SEHNR and CDR2 is FQNEAQ (reference sequence). The CDR3 sequence: CASSRANWGETYGYTF. The CDR3 DNA reads as TGTGCCAGCAGCCGGGCTAATTGGGGGGAGACTTATGGCTACACCTTC. The complete variable domain, with remaining parts taken from reference TRBV7-9 and TRBJ1-2, reads DTGVSQNPRHKITKRGQNVTFRCDPISEHNRLYWYRQTLGQGPEFLTYFQNEAQLEKSRLLSDRFSAERPKGSFSTLEIQRTEQGDSAMYLCASSRANWGETYGYTFGSGTRLTVV.

This chain links TRBV5-4 with TRBJ2-1, with TRBD2 identical over 10 bases. Germline V gives CDR1 SGHNT, CDR2 YYREEE (reference sequence). The CDR3 length is 15 residues. V dropped 6 bases and J dropped 6; count of bases not matched to a gene: 9. The CDR3 DNA reads TGTGCCAGCAACAAACTAGCGGGGATGTTCAATGAGCAGTTCTTC. Encoded protein: CASNKLAGMFNEQFF.

The genes are TRBV12-3 or TRBV12-4 and TRBJ1-5, with D possibly matching TRBD1 (6 bases). CDR3 length equals 12 residues. V was cut by 6 bases and J by 7 bases, with 10 bases left in between. The CDR3 bases are TGTGCCAGCAGGAAAGACAGGCAGCCCCAGCATTTT. Translating it yields CASRKDRQPQHF.

This clone has at least ten counts. J is TRBJ1-5 and V is TRBV6-1; the D gene is possibly TRBD1 (6 bases). Trimming pared 1 base from V and 2 bases from J, leaving 9 bases between. The CDR3 has 15 residues. The V gene's germline CDR1 is MNHNS and CDR2 SASEGT. The CDR3 DNA is TGTGCCAGCAGTGAAGAGACAGGTGGCAATCAGCCCCAGCATTTT. Translated, it gives CASSEETGGNQPQHF.

This clone appeared once. V gene TRBV5-1 combines with J gene TRBJ1-2; 8 nucleotides agree with TRBD1. V gave up 4 bases and J gave up 6 bases; unmatched junction bases: 11. The CDR3 spans 15 residues. Germline V gene lookup returns CDR1 SGHRS and CDR2 YFSETQ. The DNA of the CDR3 is TGCGCCAGCAGCAAGGCTTCTATGACAGGGGATGGCTACACCTTC. This translates into CASSKASMTGDGYTF. Variable domain in full (rest from reference TRBV5-1 and TRBJ1-2): KAGVTQTPRYLIKTRGQQVTLSCSPISGHRSVSWYQQTPGQGLQFLFEYFSETQRNKGNFPGRFSGRQFSNSRSEMNVSTLELGDSALYLCASSKASMTGDGYTFGSGTRLTVV.

This CDR3 reads CASSERQGNNEQFF. The CDR3 region has the DNA TGTGCCAGTAGTGAAAGACAGGGAAACAATGAGCAGTTCTTC. The chain employs TRBV19 and TRBJ2-1; TRBD1 aligns across 7 bases. Germline CDR1 is LNHDA and CDR2 is SQIVND (reference sequence). The J segment lost 5 bases and the V segment lost 5 bases, leaving 6 bases of the junction unmatched. This CDR3 has 14 residues.